A single T cell receptor (beta chain) is shown here with its context. Its target is not known. Total RNA was extracted at no less than 6 micrograms per sample. PCR was performed a second time for about 7 to 12 cycles using a sample-barcoded 5' primer and a J-beta primer mix. TCRdb processed the 5' RACE reads anew with MiXCR; each CDR3 protein has one entry. The data contain about 1.5 million distinct CDR3 sequences, roughly 43% of them singletons. This specimen comes from a study of blood T cells in healthy people across ages. The germline V and J ends were trimmed by 4 bases and 2 bases, with 5 bases remaining between them. Germline V lookup: CDR1 GTSNPN, CDR2 SVGIG (reference sequence). The CDR3 sequence is 11 residues long. Study observations and caveats: Strong correlation existed between TCR beta diversity and naive T cell percentage. Unsorted PBMC material precluded a definitive naive versus antigen-experienced comparison. Both higher diversity and more naive CD4+ cells marked long-lived donors when set against aged donors.

The rearrangement links TRBV30 to TRBJ1-1; D remains unclear. The TCR comes from a woman aged 18-29 years in good health. Source material: blood. CDR3 loop: CAWNRNTEAFF. Here the CDR3 DNA reads TGTGCCTGGAACAGAAACACTGAAGCTTTCTTT.